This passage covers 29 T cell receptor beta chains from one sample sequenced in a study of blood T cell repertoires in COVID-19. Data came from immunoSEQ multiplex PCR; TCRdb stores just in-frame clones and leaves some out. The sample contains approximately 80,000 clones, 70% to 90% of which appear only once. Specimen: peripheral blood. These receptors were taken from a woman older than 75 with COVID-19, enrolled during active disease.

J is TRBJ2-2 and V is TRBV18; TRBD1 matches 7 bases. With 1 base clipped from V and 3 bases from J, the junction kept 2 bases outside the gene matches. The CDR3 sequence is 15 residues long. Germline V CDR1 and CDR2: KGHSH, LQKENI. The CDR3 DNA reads TGTGCCAGCTCACCACAGGGGGCCTACACCGGGGAGCTGTTTTTT. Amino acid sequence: CASSPQGAYTGELFF.

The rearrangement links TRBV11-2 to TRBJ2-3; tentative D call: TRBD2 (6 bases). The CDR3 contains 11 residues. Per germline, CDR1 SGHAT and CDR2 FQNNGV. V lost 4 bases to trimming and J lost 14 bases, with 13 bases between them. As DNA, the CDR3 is TGTGCCAGCAGCTCACTAGCTGGCCGGTATTTT. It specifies CASSSLAGRYF.

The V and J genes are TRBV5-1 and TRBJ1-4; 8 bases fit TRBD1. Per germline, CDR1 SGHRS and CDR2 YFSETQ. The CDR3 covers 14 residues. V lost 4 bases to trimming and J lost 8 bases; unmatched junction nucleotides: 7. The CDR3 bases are TGCGCCAGCAGCGCACAGGGGGTAGGGGAAAAACTGTTTTTT. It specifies CASSAQGVGEKLFF. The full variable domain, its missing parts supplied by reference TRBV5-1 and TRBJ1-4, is KAGVTQTPRYLIKTRGQQVTLSCSPISGHRSVSWYQQTPGQGLQFLFEYFSETQRNKGNFPGRFSGRQFSNSRSEMNVSTLELGDSALYLCASSAQGVGEKLFFGSGTQLSVL.

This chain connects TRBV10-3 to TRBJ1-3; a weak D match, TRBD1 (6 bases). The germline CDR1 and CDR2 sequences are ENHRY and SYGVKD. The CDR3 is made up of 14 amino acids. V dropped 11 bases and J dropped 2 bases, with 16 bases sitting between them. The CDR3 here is CAGEGHPAGNTIYF. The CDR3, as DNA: TGTGCCGGAGAGGGACACCCTGCTGGAAACACCATATATTTT.

The DNA for the CDR3 is TGTGCCAGCAGCATCAGTTCTGATCAGCCCCAGCATTTT. Translating it yields CASSISSDQPQHF. The rearrangement uses TRBV7-2 and TRBJ1-5; the D is unclear. The V gene lost 5 bases and the J gene lost 5 bases, with 10 bases spanning the gap. The CDR3 extends over 13 amino acids. CDR1 is SGHTA, CDR2 FQGNSA, per germline.

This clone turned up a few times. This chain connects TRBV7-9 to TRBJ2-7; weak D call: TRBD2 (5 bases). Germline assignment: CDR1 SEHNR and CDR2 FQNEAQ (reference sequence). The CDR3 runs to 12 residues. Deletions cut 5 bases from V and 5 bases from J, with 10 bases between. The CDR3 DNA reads TGTGCCAGCAGCCCGGGGTGGGACGAGCAGTACTTC. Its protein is CASSPGWDEQYF.

The CDR3 sequence is CASSTGGGGYTF. DNA for the CDR3: TGTGCCAGCAGCACAGGGGGCGGGGGCTACACCTTC. The chain couples TRBV7-3 to TRBJ1-2, with TRBD1 identical over 9 bases. V lost 5 bases, J lost 8 bases, and 3 bases stayed unmatched. The CDR3 consists of 12 residues. Germline V gives CDR1 SGHTA, CDR2 FQGTGA.

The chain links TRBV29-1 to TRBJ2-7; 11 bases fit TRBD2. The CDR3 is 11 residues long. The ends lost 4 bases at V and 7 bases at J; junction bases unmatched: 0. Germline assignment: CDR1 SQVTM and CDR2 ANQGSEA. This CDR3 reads CSVGLAGEQYF. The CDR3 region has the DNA TGCAGCGTTGGACTAGCGGGGGAGCAGTACTTC.

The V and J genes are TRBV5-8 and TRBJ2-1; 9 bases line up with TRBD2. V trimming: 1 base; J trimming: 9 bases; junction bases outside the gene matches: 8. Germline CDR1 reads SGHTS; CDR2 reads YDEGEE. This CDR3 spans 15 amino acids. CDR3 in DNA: TGTGCCAGCAGCTTGCGGCGGGGGGGCTTTGGTGAGCAGTTCTTC. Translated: CASSLRRGGFGEQFF.

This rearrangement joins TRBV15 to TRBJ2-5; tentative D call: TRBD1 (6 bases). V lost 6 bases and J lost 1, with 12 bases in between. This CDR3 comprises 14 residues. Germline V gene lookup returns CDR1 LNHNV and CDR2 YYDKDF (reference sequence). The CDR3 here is CATRAWGPQETQYF. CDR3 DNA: TGTGCCACCAGAGCCTGGGGGCCCCAAGAGACCCAGTACTTC.

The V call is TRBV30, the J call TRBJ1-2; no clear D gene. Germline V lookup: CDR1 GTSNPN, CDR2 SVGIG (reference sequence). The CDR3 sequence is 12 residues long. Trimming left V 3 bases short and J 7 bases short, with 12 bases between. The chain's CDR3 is CAWSRGGSGYTF. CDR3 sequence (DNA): TGTGCCTGGAGCCGGGGAGGGTCTGGCTACACCTTC.

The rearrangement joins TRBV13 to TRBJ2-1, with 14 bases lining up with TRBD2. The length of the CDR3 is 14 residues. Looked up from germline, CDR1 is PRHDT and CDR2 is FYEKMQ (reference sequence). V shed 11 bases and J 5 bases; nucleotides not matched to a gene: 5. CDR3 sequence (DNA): TGTGCCGGGACTAGCGGGAGAAGGGACAATGAGCAGTTCTTC. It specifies CAGTSGRRDNEQFF.

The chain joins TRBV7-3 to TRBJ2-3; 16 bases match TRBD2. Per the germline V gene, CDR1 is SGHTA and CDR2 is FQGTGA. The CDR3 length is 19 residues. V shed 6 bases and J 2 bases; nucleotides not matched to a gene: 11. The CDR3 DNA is TGTGCCAGCAGTAGCCTCGGGACTAGCGGGAGGGTGATCACAGATACGCAGTATTTT. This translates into CASSSLGTSGRVITDTQYF.

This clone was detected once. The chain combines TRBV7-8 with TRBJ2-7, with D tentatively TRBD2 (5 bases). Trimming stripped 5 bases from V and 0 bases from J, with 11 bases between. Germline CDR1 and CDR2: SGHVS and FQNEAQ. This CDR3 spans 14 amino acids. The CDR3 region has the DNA TGTGCCAGCAGCCGAACTAGACGCTCCTACGAGCAGTACTTC. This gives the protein CASSRTRRSYEQYF.

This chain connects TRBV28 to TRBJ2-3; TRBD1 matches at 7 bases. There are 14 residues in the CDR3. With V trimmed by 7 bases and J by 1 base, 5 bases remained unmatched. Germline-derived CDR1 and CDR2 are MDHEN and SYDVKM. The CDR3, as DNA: TGTGCCAGCACCACCGGGACAGGCACAGATACGCAGTATTTT. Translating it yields CASTTGTGTDTQYF.

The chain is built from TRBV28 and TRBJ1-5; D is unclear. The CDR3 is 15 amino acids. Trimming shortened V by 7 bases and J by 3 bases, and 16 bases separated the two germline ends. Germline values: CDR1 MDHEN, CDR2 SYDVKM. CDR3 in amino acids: CASKTGGVPNQPQHF. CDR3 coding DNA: TGTGCCAGCAAAACCGGCGGGGTACCCAATCAGCCCCAGCATTTT.

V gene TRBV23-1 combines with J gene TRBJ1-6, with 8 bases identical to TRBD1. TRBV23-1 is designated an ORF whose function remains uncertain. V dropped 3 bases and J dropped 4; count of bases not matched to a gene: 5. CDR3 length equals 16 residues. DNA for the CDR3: TGCGCCAGCAGTCACACACAGGGGGTTTATAATTCACCCCTCCACTTT. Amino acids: CASSHTQGVYNSPLHF.

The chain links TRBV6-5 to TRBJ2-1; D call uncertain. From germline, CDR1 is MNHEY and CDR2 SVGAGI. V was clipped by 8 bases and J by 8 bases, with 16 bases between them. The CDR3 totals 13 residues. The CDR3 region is CASLPFSTHEQFF. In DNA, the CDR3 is TGTGCCAGCCTCCCCTTTAGCACACATGAGCAGTTCTTC.

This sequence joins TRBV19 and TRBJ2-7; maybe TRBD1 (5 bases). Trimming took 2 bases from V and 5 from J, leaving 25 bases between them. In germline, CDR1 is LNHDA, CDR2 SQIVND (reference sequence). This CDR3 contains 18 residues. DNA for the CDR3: TGTGCCAGTAGTATATCTGCTCTGGGAAAGGGGAATCTCGACGAGCAGTACTTC. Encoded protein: CASSISALGKGNLDEQYF. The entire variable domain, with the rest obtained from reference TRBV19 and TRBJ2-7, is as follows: DGGITQSPKYLFRKEGQNVTLSCEQNLNHDAMYWYRQDPGQGLRLIYYSQIVNDFQKGDIAEGYSVSREKKESFPLTVTSAQKNPTAFYLCASSISALGKGNLDEQYFGPGTRLTVT.

CDR3 sequence: CASRRDRESLWFF. The DNA for the CDR3 is TGTGCCAGCAGGCGGGACAGGGAAAGCTTATGGTTCTTC. V is TRBV13 and J is TRBJ2-1, with 9 bases fitting TRBD1. The CDR3 length is 13 residues. Germline loops: CDR1 PRHDT, CDR2 FYEKMQ (reference sequence). V shed 6 bases and J 15 bases; nucleotides not matched to a gene: 12.

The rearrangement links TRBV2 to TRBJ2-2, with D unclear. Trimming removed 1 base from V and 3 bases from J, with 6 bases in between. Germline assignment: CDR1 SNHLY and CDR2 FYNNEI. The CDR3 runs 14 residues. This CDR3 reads CASSEVRDTGELFF. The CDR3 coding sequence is TGTGCCAGCAGTGAAGTGCGAGACACCGGGGAGCTGTTTTTT.

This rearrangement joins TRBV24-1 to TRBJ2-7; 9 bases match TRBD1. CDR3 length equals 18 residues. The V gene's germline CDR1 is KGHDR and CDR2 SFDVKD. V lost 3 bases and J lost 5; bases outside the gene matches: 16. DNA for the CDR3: TGTGCCACCAGTGATACACGGACAGGGGTTAATTCCTTGGACGAGCAGTACTTC. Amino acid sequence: CATSDTRTGVNSLDEQYF.

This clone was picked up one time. DNA for the CDR3: TGTGCCAGCAGCTTAGCTAGCAGGGCCATATATTTT. It encodes CASSLASRAIYF. The gene calls are TRBV7-2 and TRBJ1-3, with a possible D match to TRBD1 (5 bases). This CDR3 has 12 amino acids. Trimming cost V 0 bases and J 11 bases, with 8 bases left between them. CDR1 is SGHTA, CDR2 FQGNSA, per germline.

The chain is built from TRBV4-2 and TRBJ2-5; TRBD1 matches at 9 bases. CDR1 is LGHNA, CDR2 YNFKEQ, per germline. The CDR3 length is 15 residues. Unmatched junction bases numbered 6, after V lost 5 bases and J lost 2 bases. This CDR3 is CASSTRQGEQETQYF. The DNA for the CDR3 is TGTGCCAGCAGCACCCGACAGGGGGAACAAGAGACCCAGTACTTC.

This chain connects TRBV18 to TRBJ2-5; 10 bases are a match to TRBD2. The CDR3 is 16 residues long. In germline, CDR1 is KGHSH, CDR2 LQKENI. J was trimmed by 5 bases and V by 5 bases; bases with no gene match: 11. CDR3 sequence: CASSNSGGELSETQYF. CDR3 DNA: TGTGCCAGCTCAAACAGCGGGGGGGAACTTTCGGAGACCCAGTACTTC.

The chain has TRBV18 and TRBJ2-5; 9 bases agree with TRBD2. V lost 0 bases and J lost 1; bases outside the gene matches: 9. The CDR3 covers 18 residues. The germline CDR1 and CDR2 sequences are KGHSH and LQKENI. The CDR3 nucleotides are TGTGCCAGCTCACCACCGGGACTAGCCGTCGTACGCCAAGAGACCCAGTACTTC. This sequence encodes CASSPPGLAVVRQETQYF.

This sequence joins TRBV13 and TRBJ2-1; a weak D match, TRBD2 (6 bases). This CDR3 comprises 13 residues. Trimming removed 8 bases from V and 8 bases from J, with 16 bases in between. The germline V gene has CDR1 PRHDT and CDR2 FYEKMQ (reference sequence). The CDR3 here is CASLTSLLDEQFF. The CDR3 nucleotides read TGTGCCAGCCTCACTAGCCTTTTGGATGAGCAGTTCTTC. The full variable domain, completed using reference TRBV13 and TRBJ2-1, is AAGVIQSPRHLIKEKRETATLKCYPIPRHDTVYWYQQGPGQDPQFLISFYEKMQSDKGSIPDRFSAQQFSDYHSELNMSSLELGDSALYFCASLTSLLDEQFFGPGTRLTVL.

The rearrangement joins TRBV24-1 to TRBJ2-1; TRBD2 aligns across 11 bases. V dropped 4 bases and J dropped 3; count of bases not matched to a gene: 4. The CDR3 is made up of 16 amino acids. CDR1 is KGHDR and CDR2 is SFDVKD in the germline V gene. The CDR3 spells CATSEVAGGIYNEQFF. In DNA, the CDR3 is TGTGCCACCAGTGAAGTAGCGGGAGGGATCTACAATGAGCAGTTCTTC.

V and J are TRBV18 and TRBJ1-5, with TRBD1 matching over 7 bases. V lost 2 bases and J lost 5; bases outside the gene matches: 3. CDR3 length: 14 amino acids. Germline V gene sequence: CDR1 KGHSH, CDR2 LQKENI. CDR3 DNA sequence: TGTGCCAGCTCACCATCGACAGGGTATCAGCCCCAGCATTTT. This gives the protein CASSPSTGYQPQHF.